The 10 T cell receptor beta chains reported below all come from one sample, sequenced in a study of cytomegalovirus exposure and HLA in healthy donors. Researchers ran the PCR with 60 Vbeta and 13 Jbeta primers. Sequenced by immunoSEQ multiplex PCR; TCRdb stores in-frame clones only, minus some. Of about 130,000 clones listed, about 80% were seen once; the top ten hold 3% to 4%. The sample was PBMCs. Receptors were obtained from a woman between 40 and 55 years old in good health and CMV-seronegative.

The chain combines TRBV29-1 with TRBJ2-1; tentative D call: TRBD1 (6 bases). Germline V CDR1 and CDR2: SQVTM, ANQGSEA. The ends were cut back, 7 bases at V and 7 bases at J, with 17 bases in the middle. This CDR3 has 13 amino acids. CDR3 region: CSALDRDFNEQFF. CDR3 nucleotide sequence: TGCAGCGCCTTGGACAGAGATTTTAATGAGCAGTTCTTC.

V gene TRBV7-6 combines with J gene TRBJ2-2; 9 bases align to TRBD2. CDR1 is SGHVS, CDR2 FNYEAQ, per germline. The CDR3 length is 18 residues. V shed 7 bases, J shed 1 base, and the junction held 13 bases outside the gene matches. In nucleotides, the CDR3 is TGTGCCAGCAAATCCCCCCCTAGCGGGACCCTGAACACCGGGGAGCTGTTTTTT. It specifies CASKSPPSGTLNTGELFF.

For the CDR3, the DNA is TGTGCCAGCAGCCAAGATAGTACGACAGGGGGCTTTAATACGCAGTATTTT. Translation: CASSQDSTTGGFNTQYF. This chain links TRBV4-2 with TRBJ2-3; 10 bases are a match to TRBD1. Germline loops: CDR1 LGHNA, CDR2 YNFKEQ. The CDR3 length is 17 residues. The V and J ends lost 0 bases and 7 bases, in that order; junction bases with no gene match: 10.

V and J are TRBV27 and TRBJ1-4; D remains ambiguous. V lost 6 bases and J 0 bases, leaving 8 bases between the germline ends. Germline V gene lookup returns CDR1 MNHEY and CDR2 SMNVEV (reference sequence). The CDR3 spans 14 residues. CDR3 sequence (DNA): TGTGCCAGCAGACCACGGGCAACTAATGAAAAACTGTTTTTT. Its protein product is CASRPRATNEKLFF.

This clone occurred a few times. The chain joins TRBV4-2 to TRBJ1-1, with D tentatively TRBD1 (6 bases). Per germline, CDR1 LGHNA and CDR2 YNFKEQ. The CDR3 contains 14 residues. The V and J ends lost 2 bases and 5 bases respectively, with 12 bases between them. In nucleotides, the CDR3 is TGTGCCAGCAGCCAAACCGTCAGGGGTACTGAAGCTTTCTTT. This gives the protein CASSQTVRGTEAFF.

This chain joins TRBV27 and TRBJ1-1, with D tentatively TRBD1 (6 bases). This CDR3 has 12 amino acids. The V and J ends lost 7 bases and 6 bases respectively, with 12 bases between them. Germline V gene sequence: CDR1 MNHEY, CDR2 SMNVEV (reference sequence). The CDR3 nucleotides read TGTGCCAGCACAACGACAGGCGCTGAAGCTTTCTTT. Amino acid sequence: CASTTTGAEAFF.

J is TRBJ2-5 and V is TRBV5-4; D ambiguous. Germline V gives CDR1 SGHNT, CDR2 YYREEE (reference sequence). V lost 0 bases and J 2 bases, leaving 5 bases between the germline ends. This CDR3 is 13 amino acids long. The CDR3 DNA reads as TGTGCCAGCAGCTTGGGGCAGCAAGAGACCCAGTACTTC. It translates to CASSLGQQETQYF.

V gene TRBV18 combines with J gene TRBJ1-5, with 8 bases lining up with TRBD1. V lost 2 bases, J lost 7 bases, and 10 bases stayed unmatched. This CDR3 is 16 amino acids long. The V gene's germline CDR1 is KGHSH and CDR2 LQKENI. CDR3 sequence (DNA): TGTGCCAGCTCACCATCCCGCAGGGGGCAGGGGCAGCCCCAGCATTTT. This codes for CASSPSRRGQGQPQHF.

About this clone itself: The same CDR3 arises from other DNA sequences in this sample as well. This rearrangement joins TRBV5-1 to TRBJ2-6, with TRBD1 matching 9 bases. Germline V gene lookup returns CDR1 SGHRS and CDR2 YFSETQ. The CDR3 is made up of 16 amino acids. Losses at the gene ends were 1 base for V and 2 bases for J; bases not matched to a gene: 1. CDR3 sequence: CASSLTGGAGANVLTF. In DNA, the CDR3 is TGCGCCAGCAGCTTGACAGGGGGCGCTGGGGCCAACGTCCTGACTTTC.

Written as DNA, the CDR3 is TGCAGCGCTTCGACAGAATATCCCGGGGAGCTGTTTTTT. Translating gives CSASTEYPGELFF. The chain uses TRBV29-1 and TRBJ2-2; D perhaps matches TRBD1 (5 bases). Germline V gene lookup returns CDR1 SQVTM and CDR2 ANQGSEA. This CDR3 contains 13 residues. V lost 7 bases and J lost 6, with 15 bases in between.